This is a list of T cell receptor beta chains from one sample in a study of blood T cell repertoires in COVID-19. Clones were read by immunoSEQ multiplex PCR, and TCRdb kept only the in-frame ones, dropping some. The sample lists roughly 220,000 clones, 84% occurring once. Sequenced sample: peripheral blood. The source of these receptors is a young man with active or convalescent COVID-19. CDR3s include the opening cysteine and the closing phenylalanine or tryptophan. The D gene is left open where the match is weak. Clone size is shown for a subset of rows, as once, few, many or a class of expanded clone.

V	J	D	size	DNA	CDR3
TRBV18	TRBJ1-1	NA	few	TGTGCCAGCTCACCAGACAGGTTAAACACTGAAGCTTTCTTT	CASSPDRLNTEAFF
TRBV12-3/TRBV12-4	TRBJ1-6	TRBD1	NA	TGTGCCAGCAGTAAGGACAGGAACCTTCCCCTCCACTTT	CASSKDRNLPLHF
TRBV19	TRBJ2-2	NA	NA	TGTGCCAGTAGTATACGGGGAGGGGGGAACACCGGGGAGCTGTTTTTT	CASSIRGGGNTGELFF
TRBV7-2	TRBJ1-5	NA	few	TGTGCCAGCAGCCAGGGTTACCAGCCCCAGCATTTT	CASSQGYQPQHF
TRBV5-1	TRBJ2-7	TRBD2	NA	TGCGCCAGCAGCAACACCGGACTAGCGGGTGAGCAGTACTTC	CASSNTGLAGEQYF
TRBV5-4	TRBJ2-3	NA	NA	TGTGCCAGCAGCGGGGGGTTGTTGCAGTATTTT	CASSGGLLQYF
TRBV27	TRBJ2-5	TRBD2	NA	TGTGCCAGCGCTACTGGACTAGCGGGAGTGGAGACCCAGTACTTC	CASATGLAGVETQYF
TRBV27	TRBJ1-2	TRBD1	NA	TGTGCCAGCAGTTTATTAGGAGGGGGCGGCTATGGCTACACCTTC	CASSLLGGGGYGYTF
TRBV29-1	TRBJ2-7	TRBD1	once	TGCAGCGTGGTTAAGACAGGGCCTGGGTACGAGCAGTACTTC	CSVVKTGPGYEQYF
TRBV5-1	TRBJ2-3	TRBD2	NA	TGCGCCAGCAGCTACGGGACTAGCGGAACAGATACGCAGTATTTT	CASSYGTSGTDTQYF
TRBV2	TRBJ1-4	NA	NA	TGTGCCAGCGCAGCCGGGAGGGGAGGTGAAAAACTGTTTTTT	CASAAGRGGEKLFF
TRBV27	TRBJ2-7	TRBD1	once	TGTGCCAGCTGGACCGGGACAGGGTCCCCTTACGAGCAGTACTTC	CASWTGTGSPYEQYF
TRBV5-6	TRBJ1-6	NA	few	TGTGCCAGCAGCTTCTTAAGGGTAGGGGGTAATTCACCCCTCCACTTT	CASSFLRVGGNSPLHF
TRBV7-2	TRBJ2-2	NA	once	TGTGCCAGCAGCTTAAGGCAGGGGAGGGCCGGGGAGCTGTTTTTT	CASSLRQGRAGELFF
TRBV7-9	TRBJ1-1	TRBD1	once	TGTGCCAGCAGCGACGACAGGGCGGCTTTCTTT	CASSDDRAAFF
TRBV20-1	TRBJ2-5	TRBD1	NA	TGCAGTGCCGGGGACAGAGAGACCCAGTACTTC	CSAGDRETQYF
TRBV19	TRBJ1-3	TRBD1	NA	TGTGCCAGTAGTAACAGGGGCAGCTCTGGAAACACCATATATTTT	CASSNRGSSGNTIYF
TRBV10-3	TRBJ1-1	NA	NA	TGTGCCATCAGGACAGGGAACACTGAAGCTTTCTTT	CAIRTGNTEAFF
TRBV9	TRBJ2-7	TRBD2	NA	TGTGCCAGCAGCGGGGAGGGCCGCCACTACGAGCAGTACTTC	CASSGEGRHYEQYF
TRBV6-6	TRBJ1-1	NA	NA	TGTGCCAGCAGCATGCCTGGACAGAGGAACACTGAAGCTTTCTTT	CASSMPGQRNTEAFF
TRBV7-3	TRBJ2-1	NA	once	TGTGCCAGCAGCTCTTGGGCCGAGGGAGAGCAGTTCTTC	CASSSWAEGEQFF
TRBV3-1/TRBV3-2	TRBJ1-1	TRBD1	few	TGTGCCAGCAACGGACAGGGGAACACTGAAGCTTTCTTT	CASNGQGNTEAFF
TRBV28	TRBJ2-3	TRBD1	NA	TGTGCCAGCAGTTTTGTAAGGGGGCCCAGCACAGATACGCAGTATTTT	CASSFVRGPSTDTQYF
TRBV18	TRBJ1-3	NA	NA	TGTGCCAGCTCAACCTCCGACAGCCCTACCTCTGGAAACACCATATATTTT	CASSTSDSPTSGNTIYF
TRBV2	TRBJ1-2	NA	NA	TGTGCCAGCCGAGCGGACAGCCCTGGCTACACCTTC	CASRADSPGYTF
TRBV29-1	TRBJ1-1	NA	NA	TGCAGCGTTGGTCGGGACGGGAGGACTGAAGCTTTCTTT	CSVGRDGRTEAFF
TRBV28	TRBJ2-7	NA	NA	TGTGCCAGCAGTTTAGTTCTGGCGGGCTCCTACGAGCAGTACTTC	CASSLVLAGSYEQYF
TRBV2	TRBJ1-4	NA	NA	TGTGCCAGCAGTGAATTCAGGGTCCAAAATGAAAAACTGTTTTTT	CASSEFRVQNEKLFF
TRBV9	TRBJ2-3	TRBD2	NA	TGTGCCAGCAGCGTTTTCGGGGGGGAGGAAGATACGCAGTATTTT	CASSVFGGEEDTQYF
TRBV19	TRBJ1-1	NA	NA	TGTGCCAGTAGTATCCTTTGGAGTATGAACACTGAAGCTTTCTTT	CASSILWSMNTEAFF
TRBV6-6	TRBJ2-3	TRBD2	NA	TGTGCCAGCAGTCCCCGGCTAGCGGGAGCCCCGTTCCCGGTTACGCAGTATTTT	CASSPRLAGAPFPVTQYF
TRBV4-1	TRBJ1-2	TRBD1	NA	TGCGCCAGCAGCCAAGATGCAGGGGGATATAACTATGGCTACACCTTC	CASSQDAGGYNYGYTF
TRBV7-8	TRBJ2-6	TRBD1	once	TGTGCCAGCAGCCAGACAGGGACTGGGGCCAACGTCCTGACTTTC	CASSQTGTGANVLTF
TRBV5-1	TRBJ2-3	NA	NA	TGCGCCAGCAGCTTGGTTTCAGGGTCGATAGATACGCAGTATTTT	CASSLVSGSIDTQYF
TRBV7-9	TRBJ2-1	NA	once	TGTGCCAGCAGCACCTCCGGCTCCTACAATGAGCAGTTCTTC	CASSTSGSYNEQFF
TRBV18	TRBJ1-2	NA	NA	TGTGCCAGCTCACCGGGGCAGCTAATATTCCTCTATGGCTACACCTTC	CASSPGQLIFLYGYTF
TRBV9	TRBJ1-2	NA	once	TGTGCCAGCAGCGTAGTCGGGCAGGCTCCGGGGGGCTACACCTTC	CASSVVGQAPGGYTF
TRBV28	TRBJ1-2	TRBD1	few	TGTGCCAGCAGTTTAAACCCCAGACAGGGAGGTGGCTACACCTTC	CASSLNPRQGGGYTF
TRBV2	TRBJ2-7	NA	NA	TGTGCCAGCAGTGTCCACTACGAGCAGTACTTC	CASSVHYEQYF
TRBV19	TRBJ2-3	NA	once	TGTGCCAGTAGTCCCGGGACTCTCGGAGATACGCAGTATTTT	CASSPGTLGDTQYF
TRBV6-1	TRBJ2-3	TRBD1	NA	TGTGCCAGCAGTGAAGGCAGGGGGCCAGATACGCAGTATTTT	CASSEGRGPDTQYF
TRBV28	TRBJ1-1	TRBD1	NA	TGTGCCAGCACCTCCCCCGGGACAGGGCACACTGAAGCTTTCTTT	CASTSPGTGHTEAFF
TRBV5-5	TRBJ2-5	NA	NA	TGTGCCAGCAACCCCATACAGGGATTCGAGACCCAGTACTTC	CASNPIQGFETQYF
TRBV30	TRBJ1-6	NA	NA	TGTGCCTGGAGTGTCTTAGGGGGGGGCCGTTCACCCCTCCACTTT	CAWSVLGGGRSPLHF
TRBV7-2	TRBJ2-5	NA	NA	TGTGCCAGCAGCTTAGGGGGCGGCCAAGAGACCCAGTACTTC	CASSLGGGQETQYF
TRBV5-1	TRBJ2-3	TRBD2	NA	TGCGCCAGCAGCTTGGGGAGACTAGCGGGGGACACAGATACGCAGTATTTT	CASSLGRLAGDTDTQYF
TRBV5-4	TRBJ2-5	TRBD1	NA	TGTGCCAGCAGCGGTCGGACAGGGGGGGAGACCCAGTACTTC	CASSGRTGGETQYF
TRBV21-1	TRBJ1-4	NA	NA	TGTGCCAGCAGCATCCCCGGTCAGGGGTGGGTTTTGGAACTGTTTTTT	CASSIPGQGWVLELFF
TRBV27	TRBJ2-7	TRBD1	NA	TGTGCCAGCAGCGGGGTCGGGACAGGGACCCACGAGCAGTACTTC	CASSGVGTGTHEQYF
TRBV3-1/TRBV3-2	TRBJ2-3	TRBD2	NA	TGTGCCAGCAGCCAAGGGTTAGCGGGGCTTAGCACAGATACGCAGTATTTT	CASSQGLAGLSTDTQYF
TRBV19	TRBJ1-5	NA	once	TGTGCCAGTAGTTCCGACACTCAGCCCCAGCATTTT	CASSSDTQPQHF
TRBV7-8	TRBJ2-1	TRBD2	NA	TGTGCCAGCAGCCGAGGGACTAGCGGGGGGGCTCTCGATGAGCAGTTCTTC	CASSRGTSGGALDEQFF
TRBV28	TRBJ1-2	TRBD1	NA	TGTGCCAGCAGTTTACAACAGGGGTTTGGCTACACCTTC	CASSLQQGFGYTF
TRBV18	TRBJ1-5	TRBD1	NA	TGTGCCAGCTCACCGTCGACAGGGGACGCTAGCAATCAGCCCCAGCATTTT	CASSPSTGDASNQPQHF
TRBV6-5	TRBJ2-3	TRBD2	once	TGTGCCAGCAGTTACGAGGCAGCGGGGGCGCGAGATACGCAGTATTTT	CASSYEAAGARDTQYF